Presented here are 15 T cell receptor beta chains from one specimen sequenced in a study of OX40 agonist ivuxolimab in advanced cancers. Clones were read by immunoSEQ multiplex PCR, and TCRdb kept only the in-frame ones, dropping some. The sample carries over 85,000 clones, 84% recorded once. The starting material was CD4+ or CD8+ T cells sorted from blood, obtained in a trial of the OX40 agonist ivuxolimab. All receptors come from an adult with an advanced solid tumor such as melanoma, head and neck, liver or kidney cancer.

The chain couples TRBV19 to TRBJ1-2, with 7 positions matching TRBD1. The V and J ends lost 8 bases and 4 bases, in that order; junction bases with no gene match: 7. CDR1 is LNHDA and CDR2 is SQIVND in the germline V gene (reference sequence). The CDR3 contains 13 residues. In DNA, the CDR3 is TGTGCCAGTGGGGACAGAGATTCCTATGGCTACACCTTC. Residues: CASGDRDSYGYTF.

This clone was observed a single time. The chain recombines TRBV6-5 with TRBJ2-7, with 9 bases aligning to TRBD1. V gave up 0 bases and J gave up 2 bases; unmatched junction bases: 2. Germline CDR1 and CDR2: MNHEY and SVGAGI. This CDR3 comprises 15 residues. The CDR3 sequence: CASSYSGTGTYEQYF. The CDR3 coding sequence is TGTGCCAGCAGTTACTCGGGGACAGGGACCTACGAGCAGTACTTC.

The gene calls are TRBV5-8 and TRBJ2-7; possibly TRBD1 or TRBD2 for D (6 bases each). Germline CDR1 SGHTS, CDR2 YDEGEE. This CDR3 is built from 15 residues. The germline V and J ends were trimmed by 0 bases and 6 bases, with 16 bases remaining between them. Here the CDR3 reads CASSLAGGGGIEQYF. DNA of the CDR3: TGTGCCAGCAGCTTGGCAGGAGGGGGTGGGATCGAGCAGTACTTC.

This chain joins TRBV30 and TRBJ2-5, with D perhaps TRBD1 or TRBD2 (7 bases each). Germline loops: CDR1 GTSNPN, CDR2 SVGIG (reference sequence). The CDR3 is 15 residues long. Trimming took 3 bases from V and 4 from J, leaving 18 bases between them. The DNA for the CDR3 is TGTGCCTGGAGAGCGCAGGGGGGGCCTCGAGAGACCCAGTACTTC. Protein product: CAWRAQGGPRETQYF.

This clone was seen a single time. The chain couples TRBV28 to TRBJ2-7; D perhaps matches TRBD1 (6 bases). Germline lookup yields CDR1 MDHEN and CDR2 SYDVKM. V lost 7 bases and J lost 0, with 13 bases in between. CDR3 length equals 14 residues. CDR3 sequence: CASTPTGFSYEQYV. The CDR3 bases are TGTGCCAGCACCCCTACAGGGTTCTCCTACGAGCAGTACGTC.

The chain recombines TRBV18 with TRBJ2-3; D is unclear. CDR1 and CDR2 (germline): KGHSH, LQKENI. CDR3 length: 14 residues. Trimming shortened V by 3 bases and J by 1 base, and 8 bases separated the two germline ends. For the CDR3, the DNA is TGTGCCAGCTCACCGGAAATAGGCACAGATACGCAGTATTTT. Amino acid sequence: CASSPEIGTDTQYF.

This chain joins TRBV4-1 and TRBJ2-7; 7 positions agree with TRBD1. Germline CDR1 is MGHRA and CDR2 is YSYEKL. The J segment lost 3 bases and the V segment lost 0 bases, leaving 5 bases of the junction unmatched. The CDR3 covers 15 residues. The CDR3 sequence is CASSQEDGTDYEQYF. The CDR3 DNA sequence: TGCGCCAGCAGCCAAGAGGACGGGACAGACTACGAGCAGTACTTC.

The chain recombines TRBV30 with TRBJ2-7; tentative D call: TRBD2 (6 bases). With 2 bases removed from V and 3 bases from J, the gap between germline ends came to 26 bases. The CDR3 consists of 18 residues. The V gene's germline CDR1 is GTSNPN and CDR2 SVGIG (reference sequence). The CDR3 bases are TGTGCCTGGAGTACACGGAGGGCAGGACGGCTGGGAAGCTACGAGCAGTACGTC. It specifies CAWSTRRAGRLGSYEQYV.

This clone was seen just once. The chain uses TRBV7-2 and TRBJ2-5; D is perhaps TRBD2 (6 bases). The J call is uncertain, as TRBJ2-7 better fits the DNA end. CDR3 length equals 13 residues. The germline CDR1 and CDR2 sequences are SGHTA and FQGNSA. The CDR3 DNA follows: TGTGCCAGCAGCTTCGGGACTTCGAACGAGCAGTACTTC. The encoded protein is CASSFGTSNEQYF.

This chain links TRBV5-1 with TRBJ2-5; no reliable D call. The better agreement between TRBJ2-7 and the DNA end casts doubt on the J call. This CDR3 is built from 16 residues. Germline V CDR1 and CDR2: SGHRS, YFSETQ. Here the CDR3 reads CASSLVPTLPEVEQYF. The CDR3 DNA reads TGCGCCAGCAGCTTGGTCCCGACTCTTCCAGAGGTCGAGCAGTACTTC.

The rearrangement links TRBV5-1 to TRBJ2-5, with 8 nucleotides matching TRBD2. CDR1 and CDR2 from the germline V gene are SGHRS and YFSETQ. After removal of 4 bases from V and 3 bases from J, the junction contained 8 bases not matched to a gene. CDR3 length: 15 amino acids. DNA for the CDR3: TGCGCCAGCAGCCCCTGGGGTAGCGGGGAAGAGACCCAGTACTTC. Translation gives CASSPWGSGEETQYF. Full variable domain (remainder filled in from reference TRBV5-1 and TRBJ2-5): KAGVTQTPRYLIKTRGQQVTLSCSPISGHRSVSWYQQTPGQGLQFLFEYFSETQRNKGNFPGRFSGRQFSNSRSEMNVSTLELGDSALYLCASSPWGSGEETQYFGPGTRLLVL.

CDR3 amino acids: CASSQTGDSNQPQHF. CDR3 bases: TGTGCCAGCTCACAGACAGGGGATAGCAATCAGCCCCAGCATTTT. The chain combines TRBV18 with TRBJ1-5, with 8 bases aligning to TRBD1. CDR3 length: 15 amino acids. Trimming took 4 bases from V and 0 from J; bases not matched to a gene: 2. Per germline, CDR1 KGHSH and CDR2 LQKENI.

This chain connects TRBV5-1 to TRBJ1-3; D is perhaps TRBD1 (6 bases). The V end lost 2 bases, the J end lost 4 bases, and 10 bases lay between the germline ends. The CDR3 is 14 residues long. Germline-derived CDR1 and CDR2 are SGHRS and YFSETQ. This chain's CDR3 is CASSLQGNGNTIYF. The CDR3 DNA sequence: TGCGCCAGCAGCTTACAGGGTAACGGAAACACCATATATTTT.

This clone was seen a single time. V is TRBV28 and J is TRBJ1-3; D perhaps matches TRBD1 (5 bases). From germline, CDR1 is MDHEN and CDR2 SYDVKM. This CDR3 spans 14 amino acids. The V and J ends lost 5 bases and 2 bases respectively, with 10 bases between them. DNA for the CDR3: TGTGCCAGCAGTGCCAGGGTTGCTGGAAACACCATATATTTT. Its protein is CASSARVAGNTIYF.

The genes are TRBV7-3 and TRBJ2-6, with D uncertain. Germline V gene sequence: CDR1 SGHTA, CDR2 FQGTGA. This CDR3 contains 13 residues. V lost 6 bases to trimming and J lost 0 bases, with 3 bases between them. The CDR3 DNA sequence: TGTGCCAGCAGTGGCTCTGGGGCCAACGTCCTGACTTTC. This encodes CASSGSGANVLTF.